These 27 T cell receptor beta chains share one sample of origin, sequenced in a study of shared clonotypes between healthy human individuals. Generated by immunoSEQ multiplex PCR, the TCRdb table keeps only in-frame clones and is missing some. The sample yields roughly 2,500,000 clones, 93% seen once. Sample: naive CD4+ T cells from PBMCs. As for subset: CD45RA+ positively selected. The receptors stem from a man aged 18-30 years in good health. Some clones in this sample may be carry-over from other donors' samples.

The chain recombines TRBV28 with TRBJ2-1, with D maybe TRBD2 (5 bases). The V end lost 9 bases, the J end lost 9 bases, and 9 bases lay between the germline ends. CDR1 and CDR2 (germline): MDHEN, SYDVKM. The CDR3 spans 10 residues. In DNA, the CDR3 is TGTGCCAGTGGACGGGGTGAGCAGTTCTTC. This sequence encodes CASGRGEQFF.

The V call is TRBV5-1, the J call TRBJ2-2; 9 positions agree with TRBD1. V lost 4 bases to trimming and J lost 4 bases; unmatched junction nucleotides: 5. CDR3 size: 15 residues. CDR1 is SGHRS and CDR2 is YFSETQ in the germline V gene. The CDR3 region is CASSMGQGGTGELFF. The CDR3 region has the DNA TGCGCCAGCAGCATGGGACAGGGAGGCACCGGGGAGCTGTTTTTT. Drawing the rest from reference TRBV5-1 and TRBJ2-2, the complete variable domain is KAGVTQTPRYLIKTRGQQVTLSCSPISGHRSVSWYQQTPGQGLQFLFEYFSETQRNKGNFPGRFSGRQFSNSRSEMNVSTLELGDSALYLCASSMGQGGTGELFFGEGSRLTVL.

This clone came up once. CDR3: CASIAGGGHNEQFF. In DNA form, the CDR3 reads TGTGCCTCAATAGCGGGAGGAGGTCACAATGAGCAGTTCTTC. V is TRBV15 and J is TRBJ2-1; 10 bases align to TRBD2. The germline CDR1 and CDR2 sequences are LNHNV and YYDKDF (reference sequence). The CDR3 consists of 14 residues. V gave up 11 bases and J gave up 5 bases; unmatched junction bases: 9. Together with reference TRBV15 and TRBJ2-1, the CDR3 gives the full variable domain: DAMVIQNPRYQVTQFGKPVTLSCSQTLNHNVMYWYQQKSSQAPKLLFHYYDKDFNNEADTPDNFQSRRPNTSFCFLDIRSPGLGDTAMYLCASIAGGGHNEQFFGPGTRLTVL.

The gene calls are TRBV19 and TRBJ2-7; D gene uncertain. Germline CDR1 and CDR2: LNHDA and SQIVND (reference sequence). V was pared by 4 bases and J by 3 bases, with 10 bases between. The CDR3 totals 13 residues. CDR3 region: CASSTSINYEQYF. As DNA, the CDR3 is TGTGCCAGTAGTACGTCAATCAACTACGAGCAGTACTTC.

This chain connects TRBV7-2 to TRBJ1-1; D not resolved. V was trimmed by 1 base and J by 7 bases, leaving 10 bases between them. CDR3 length: 13 residues. Germline lookup yields CDR1 SGHTA and CDR2 FQGNSA. The CDR3 region is CASSLDRPSEAFF. The CDR3 DNA reads TGTGCCAGCAGCTTAGACAGACCAAGTGAAGCTTTCTTT.

The V and J genes are TRBV19 and TRBJ1-1; tentatively, D is TRBD1 (5 bases). This CDR3 has 15 amino acids. V shed 4 bases and J shed 4 bases, with 16 bases lying between them. CDR1 is LNHDA and CDR2 is SQIVND in the germline V gene (reference sequence). CDR3 region: CASSTGGLGFTEAFF. In nucleotides, the CDR3 is TGTGCCAGTAGTACGGGGGGATTAGGATTCACTGAAGCTTTCTTT.

This clone came up once. This chain uses TRBV21-1 with TRBJ1-5; the table names TRBD1, a call not compared with the DNA. TRBV21-1 represents a pseudogene. The CDR3 extends over 16 amino acids. The CDR3 here is CASSKAWGLGRQPQHF. In DNA, the CDR3 is TGTGCCAGCAGCAAAGCCTGGGGGCTCGGACGACAGCCCCAGCATTTT.

The chain links TRBV2 to TRBJ1-3, with TRBD1 as a possible D gene (5 bases). Germline CDR1 is SNHLY and CDR2 is FYNNEI. V was shortened by 6 bases and J by 0 bases, with 9 bases between the two germline ends. The CDR3 covers 14 residues. CDR3 sequence: CASRDSYSGNTIYF. The CDR3 DNA is TGTGCCAGCAGAGACAGCTACTCTGGAAACACCATATATTTT.

In this sample, this clone turned up a few times. V is TRBV18 and J is TRBJ1-5; TRBD1 aligns across 10 bases. The CDR3 totals 15 residues. Germline CDR1 and CDR2: KGHSH and LQKENI. V dropped 6 bases and J dropped 7; count of bases not matched to a gene: 9. CDR3 sequence reads: CASSSGTGDSQPQHF. CDR3 DNA: TGTGCCAGCTCGTCCGGGACAGGGGACTCGCAGCCCCAGCATTTT.

This clone showed up just once. The rearrangement uses TRBV28 and TRBJ1-1, with 12 positions matching TRBD1. V lost 5 bases and J lost 3; bases outside the gene matches: 7. The germline V gene has CDR1 MDHEN and CDR2 SYDVKM. The CDR3 runs to 16 residues. The CDR3 loop is CASSVGQGAGDTEAFF. CDR3 coding DNA: TGTGCCAGCAGTGTGGGACAGGGGGCTGGGGACACTGAAGCTTTCTTT. The full variable domain, in which reference TRBV28 and TRBJ1-1 provide the parts outside the CDR3, is DVKVTQSSRYLVKRTGEKVFLECVQDMDHENMFWYRQDPGLGLRLIYFSYDVKMKEKGDIPEGYSVSREKKERFSLILESASTNQTSMYLCASSVGQGAGDTEAFFGQGTRLTVV.

For the CDR3, the DNA is TGTGCCAGCAGCTTACCCAGCGGGACCTACAATGAGCAGTTCTTC. It encodes CASSLPSGTYNEQFF. The V and J genes are TRBV7-3 and TRBJ2-1; 7 nucleotides line up with TRBD2. Germline-derived CDR1 and CDR2 are SGHTA and FQGTGA. The CDR3 length is 15 residues. V shed 2 bases and J 2 bases; nucleotides not matched to a gene: 3.

Worth noting for this clone: This sample includes further DNA sequences coding for the same CDR3. The chain links TRBV2 to TRBJ1-5; TRBD1 aligns across 10 bases. The V segment lost 6 bases and the J segment 5 bases; nucleotides outside the gene matches: 4. The length of the CDR3 is 14 residues. CDR1 is SNHLY, CDR2 FYNNEI, per germline. The CDR3, as DNA: TGTGCCAGCAGCCGGGACAGGGGAGATCAGCCCCAGCATTTT. It codes for CASSRDRGDQPQHF.

V is TRBV5-1 and J is TRBJ1-4, with no clear D. The CDR3 is made up of 13 amino acids. Germline CDR1 SGHRS, CDR2 YFSETQ. V gave up 4 bases and J gave up 4 bases, with 8 bases separating them. CDR3 amino acids: CASSVGDNEKLFF. CDR3 coding DNA: TGCGCCAGCAGCGTAGGAGATAATGAAAAACTGTTTTTT.

This chain connects TRBV30 to TRBJ2-7; TRBD2 aligns across 10 bases. V was clipped by 2 bases and J by 4 bases; unmatched bases: 5. The CDR3 covers 14 residues. The V gene's germline CDR1 is GTSNPN and CDR2 SVGIG (reference sequence). The CDR3 region has the DNA TGTGCCTGGAGTACCGGGACTAGCGTTTACGAGCAGTACTTC. Its protein product is CAWSTGTSVYEQYF. Supplemented by reference TRBV30 and TRBJ2-7, the full variable domain reads SQTIHQWPATLVQPVGSPLSLECTVEGTSNPNLYWYRQAAGRGLQLLFYSVGIGQISSEVPQNLSASRPQDRQFILSSKKLLLSDSGFYLCAWSTGTSVYEQYFGPGTRLTVT.

This rearrangement joins TRBV27 to TRBJ2-1, with D uncertain. The CDR3 is 16 amino acids. The germline gives CDR1 MNHEY, CDR2 SMNVEV (reference sequence). V gave up 2 bases and J gave up 9 bases, with 20 bases separating them. CDR3 amino acids: CASSLGRVPTSSEQFF. In DNA form, the CDR3 reads TGTGCCAGCAGTTTAGGTCGGGTACCCACTTCGTCTGAGCAGTTCTTC.

This sequence joins TRBV5-1 and TRBJ1-2; the match to TRBD1 covers 10 bases. The CDR3 length is 14 residues. Germline CDR1 is SGHRS and CDR2 is YFSETQ. The ends lost 3 bases at V and 4 bases at J; junction bases unmatched: 3. The CDR3 sequence: CASSSTGGPYGYTF. The CDR3 DNA reads as TGCGCCAGCAGCTCGACAGGGGGCCCCTATGGCTACACCTTC.

The chain uses TRBV6-6 and TRBJ2-7; D is possibly TRBD1 (6 bases). Trimming stripped 1 base from V and 5 bases from J, with 12 bases between. Germline V gene data show CDR1 as MNHNY and CDR2 as SVGAGI (reference sequence). The CDR3 is made up of 14 amino acids. CDR3 protein: CASSYLTGPDEQYF. The CDR3 bases are TGTGCCAGCAGTTACTTAACAGGGCCGGACGAGCAGTACTTC.

The chain uses TRBV2 and TRBJ1-4; 7 nucleotides line up with TRBD1. CDR1 is SNHLY and CDR2 is FYNNEI in the germline V gene. J was trimmed by 0 bases and V by 6 bases; bases with no gene match: 7. The CDR3 is made up of 16 amino acids. As DNA, the CDR3 is TGTGCCAGCAGACCGACAGGGATAGCAACTAATGAAAAACTGTTTTTT. Translation gives CASRPTGIATNEKLFF. The entire variable domain, with the rest obtained from reference TRBV2 and TRBJ1-4, is as follows: EPEVTQTPSHQVTQMGQEVILRCVPISNHLYFYWYRQILGQKVEFLVSFYNNEISEKSEIFDDQFSVERPDGSNFTLKIRSTKLEDSAMYFCASRPTGIATNEKLFFGSGTQLSVL.

The chain recombines TRBV5-1 with TRBJ1-3; 7 nucleotides match TRBD1. This CDR3 is 14 amino acids long. Germline V CDR1 and CDR2: SGHRS, YFSETQ. The trim removed 3 bases at V and 2 bases at J, leaving 2 bases unmatched. CDR3 sequence: CASSSQGPGNTIYF. CDR3 in DNA: TGCGCCAGCAGCTCACAGGGGCCTGGAAACACCATATATTTT.

V is TRBV12-5 and J is TRBJ2-1, with D perhaps given as TRBD1 or TRBD2 (5 bases each). Trimming removed 2 bases from V and 5 bases from J, with 10 bases in between. Germline V gives CDR1 LGHNT, CDR2 FRNRAP. The CDR3 is made up of 14 amino acids. The CDR3, as DNA: TGTGCTAGTGGTTTGTGGGGGAAGAACAATGAGCAGTTCTTC. The encoded protein is CASGLWGKNNEQFF.

V gene TRBV4-1 combines with J gene TRBJ2-7, with D perhaps matching TRBD1 (5 bases). Trimming left V 1 base short and J 6 bases short, with 13 bases between. CDR3 length: 14 amino acids. The V gene's germline CDR1 is MGHRA and CDR2 YSYEKL. CDR3 in amino acids: CASSQGQSLSEQYF. The CDR3 nucleotides read TGCGCCAGCAGCCAAGGACAGTCCCTCAGCGAGCAGTACTTC.

The rearrangement links TRBV6-1 to TRBJ2-3; 8 bases fit TRBD1. CDR3 length: 14 residues. Germline trimming cut 5 bases from V and 1 base from J; bases unmatched to any gene: 2. The V gene's germline CDR1 is MNHNS and CDR2 SASEGT. The CDR3 region is CASSPGQGTDTQYF. DNA of the CDR3: TGTGCCAGCAGTCCGGGACAGGGCACAGATACGCAGTATTTT.

V and J are TRBV5-1 and TRBJ1-4, with unresolved D. This CDR3 spans 16 amino acids. The germline CDR1 and CDR2 sequences are SGHRS and YFSETQ. V dropped 0 bases and J dropped 5 bases, with 14 bases sitting between them. DNA of the CDR3: TGCGCCAGCAGCTTGGGGACCGCCCGGCGCAATGAAAAACTGTTTTTT. The encoded protein is CASSLGTARRNEKLFF.

V usage is TRBV5-1 and J usage is TRBJ1-2, with D uncertain. Trimming stripped 1 base from V and 7 bases from J, with 17 bases between. This CDR3 contains 15 residues. Germline V gene lookup returns CDR1 SGHRS and CDR2 YFSETQ. CDR3 coding DNA: TGCGCCAGCAGCTTGTTCTACGAACCGGGTGGTGGCTACACCTTC. It yields the protein CASSLFYEPGGGYTF.

J is TRBJ2-6 and V is TRBV5-4; weak D call: TRBD2 (5 bases). V shed 7 bases and J shed 0 bases, with 23 bases lying between them. Germline V gene data show CDR1 as SGHNT and CDR2 as YYREEE (reference sequence). CDR3 length: 19 amino acids. Here the CDR3 reads CASRRRTGSQGSGANVLTF. In nucleotides, the CDR3 is TGTGCCAGCCGGCGGAGGACGGGGAGCCAAGGCTCTGGGGCCAACGTCCTGACTTTC.

The chain is built from TRBV28 and TRBJ2-3; D ambiguous. V lost 9 bases, J lost 6 bases, and 10 bases lay in between. Germline CDR1 and CDR2: MDHEN and SYDVKM. This CDR3 is 11 amino acids long. Here the CDR3 DNA reads TGTGCCAGTCTAAAACTGGATACGCAGTATTTT. It is translated as CASLKLDTQYF.

Details on this clone: At the DNA level, this CDR3 is encoded by other sequences in the same sample as well. This rearrangement joins TRBV2 to TRBJ2-5; D may be TRBD1 (6 bases). Germline V gives CDR1 SNHLY, CDR2 FYNNEI. The CDR3 totals 15 residues. Trimming removed 4 bases from V and 0 bases from J, with 12 bases in between. CDR3 protein: CASSGGRGYQETQYF. DNA of the CDR3: TGTGCCAGCAGTGGGGGCAGGGGATACCAAGAGACCCAGTACTTC.